This T cell receptor (beta chain) was sequenced during a study of blood T cell repertoires in COVID-19. About the research overall: T cells, B-cell-depleted T cells, or PBMCs provided the cDNA or gDNA that served as material.

The trim removed 2 bases at V and 3 bases at J, leaving 3 bases unmatched. The CDR3 is made up of 15 amino acids. CDR1 is LNHNV and CDR2 is YYDKDF in the germline V gene (reference sequence). The data were produced by immunoSEQ multiplex PCR, yet TCRdb's version contains in-frame clones alone and is incomplete. The sample contains approximately 230,000 clones, approximately 90% of which appear only once. This chain uses TRBV15 with TRBJ2-7; the match to TRBD1 covers 11 bases. Sequenced sample: PBMCs or T cells enriched from blood (not recorded which). The TCR comes from a man between 35 and 55 years old who had recovered from COVID-19. CDR3 protein: CATSRFGTGGYEQYF. The CDR3 coding sequence is TGTGCCACCAGCAGATTCGGGACAGGGGGCTACGAGCAGTACTTC.